These 25 T cell receptor beta chains came from one sample sequenced in a study of response to subunit inactivated influenza vaccine (dated 2018 in TCRdb). Library construction relied on RT-PCR. The sequencer listed for this sample is Illumina HiSeq 2500. In TCRdb, the public reads were trimmed at Q25 with fastp and aligned with MiXCR, with productive beta chains retained. Entries that share a CDR3 protein sequence are merged under the most common genes and DNA. This sample is represented by a few hundred thousand distinct CDR3 sequences; approximately 7.8% of them were singletons. Together, the top ten hold around 13% of the sample. The specimen was PBMCs from blood, collected less than 25 months after vaccination. The receptors originated from a man aged 45 to 75 who received an inactivated influenza vaccine. Donor details come from another sample of the same person, matched by shared clones.

The rearrangement uses TRBV5-1 and TRBJ2-1; weak D call: TRBD2 (5 bases). Trimming cost V 4 bases and J 5 bases, with 10 bases left between them. Germline values: CDR1 SGHRS, CDR2 YFSETQ. The CDR3 totals 13 residues. Written as DNA, the CDR3 is TGCGCCAGCAGCCTGGACTTTAACAATGAGCAGTTCTTC. Residues: CASSLDFNNEQFF.

This clonotype was counted ten times or more. This chain joins TRBV24-1 and TRBJ1-2, with 8 bases aligning to TRBD1. CDR1 and CDR2 (germline): KGHDR, SFDVKD. V gave up 3 bases and J gave up 5 bases; unmatched junction bases: 4. The CDR3 sequence is 14 residues long. The CDR3 sequence: CATSDLRQGYGYTF. CDR3 coding DNA: TGTGCCACCAGTGATCTCCGACAGGGGTATGGCTACACCTTC.

This clonotype was detected ten times or more. V gene TRBV12-3 or TRBV12-4 combines with J gene TRBJ1-5, with 7 positions matching TRBD1. The V gene end was trimmed by 7 bases and the J gene end by 0 bases; junction bases not matched to a gene: 6. CDR3 length: 15 amino acids. DNA for the CDR3: TGTGCCAGCACCGTGACAGGGACTAGCAATCAGCCCCAGCATTTT. It codes for CASTVTGTSNQPQHF.

This clonotype has more than one count but fewer than ten. The J gene is TRBJ2-1, the V gene TRBV24-1, with 11 bases fitting TRBD1. Germline V gene data show CDR1 as KGHDR and CDR2 as SFDVKD. The V and J ends lost 2 bases and 9 bases, in that order; junction bases with no gene match: 2. The CDR3 has 14 residues. CDR3: CATSDWTGGGEQFF. The CDR3 DNA reads as TGTGCCACCAGTGATTGGACAGGGGGCGGTGAGCAGTTCTTC.

V usage is TRBV7-3 and J usage is TRBJ1-2; 9 nucleotides line up with TRBD1. The CDR3 runs to 13 residues. J was trimmed by 9 bases and V by 8 bases; bases with no gene match: 10. CDR1 is SGHTA, CDR2 FQGTGA, per germline. CDR3 in DNA: TGTGCCAGCCCCCCGACAGGGGGAAAGAGCTACACCTTC. Residues: CASPPTGGKSYTF.

This clonotype was recorded many times. This chain joins TRBV11-2 and TRBJ2-3, with D uncertain. The germline V gene encodes CDR1 SGHAT and CDR2 FQNNGV. This CDR3 has 12 amino acids. Trimming took off 7 bases at V and 0 bases at J, with 5 bases between the two ends. The CDR3 loop reads CASTRSTDTQYF. In DNA, the CDR3 is TGTGCCAGCACCCGGAGCACAGATACGCAGTATTTT.

This clonotype showed up many times. The genes are TRBV12-3 or TRBV12-4 and TRBJ2-2; D is unresolved. The length of the CDR3 is 15 residues. Trimming shortened V by 0 bases and J by 1 base, and 6 bases separated the two germline ends. CDR3 in DNA: TGTGCCAGCAGTTTAGCGAGCTGGAACACCGGGGAGCTGTTTTTT. Protein: CASSLASWNTGELFF.

Only a few counts were recorded for this clonotype. The genes are TRBV4-2 and TRBJ1-1, with a possible D match to TRBD1 (5 bases). In germline, CDR1 is LGHNA, CDR2 YNFKEQ. This CDR3 is built from 15 residues. V lost 0 bases, J lost 5 bases, and 13 bases lay in between. The CDR3 bases are TGTGCCAGCAGCCAAGAAACAGGCATTCTTACTGAAGCTTTCTTT. It translates to CASSQETGILTEAFF.

The chain carries TRBV2 and TRBJ2-6; D is undetermined. The CDR3 covers 16 residues. The germline CDR1 and CDR2 sequences are SNHLY and FYNNEI. V lost 8 bases, J lost 3 bases, and 17 bases lay in between. Written as DNA, the CDR3 is TGTGCCAGCCAGCTTCTCGTGCTCTTTGGGGCCAACGTCCTGACTTTC. It specifies CASQLLVLFGANVLTF.

The chain carries TRBV7-9 and TRBJ2-2, with 11 bases that match TRBD2. The trim removed 3 bases at V and 6 bases at J, leaving 3 bases unmatched. Germline V CDR1 and CDR2: SEHNR, FQNEAQ (reference sequence). The CDR3 consists of 15 residues. CDR3 residues: CASSFSGRAAGELFF. The DNA of the CDR3 is TGTGCCAGCAGCTTTAGCGGGAGGGCCGCCGGGGAGCTGTTTTTT.

This clonotype was counted many times. J is TRBJ2-1 and V is TRBV6-5; 9 bases line up with TRBD2. Germline CDR1 is MNHEY and CDR2 is SVGAGI. This CDR3 has 17 residues. Trimming removed 0 bases from V and 0 bases from J; junction bases left unmatched: 3. In DNA form, the CDR3 reads TGTGCCAGCAGTTACTCGTGGCGGGGGGGCTCCTACAATGAGCAGTTCTTC. Its protein is CASSYSWRGGSYNEQFF.

This chain connects TRBV29-1 to TRBJ1-1; D may be TRBD1 (5 bases). Germline V gives CDR1 SQVTM, CDR2 ANQGSEA. The CDR3 consists of 13 residues. V was shortened by 4 bases and J by 0 bases, with 9 bases between the two germline ends. CDR3 loop: CSVAGGMNTEAFF. In nucleotides, the CDR3 is TGCAGCGTTGCGGGGGGTATGAACACTGAAGCTTTCTTT.

This sequence joins TRBV4-3 and TRBJ1-1; weak D call: TRBD1 (6 bases). The V gene lost 0 bases and the J gene lost 6 bases, with 11 bases spanning the gap. In germline, CDR1 is LGHNA, CDR2 YSLEER. This CDR3 spans 14 amino acids. The DNA for the CDR3 is TGCGCCAGCAGCCAAGATACGGGGGCTCCTGAAGCTTTCTTT. Translated, it gives CASSQDTGAPEAFF.

This sequence joins TRBV9 and TRBJ1-1; D gene unclear. Trimming took 3 bases from V and 0 from J, leaving 9 bases between them. Germline values: CDR1 SGDLS, CDR2 YYNGEE. CDR3 length: 14 residues. The CDR3 loop is CASSAVRVNTEAFF. CDR3 coding DNA: TGTGCCAGCAGCGCCGTGAGAGTGAACACTGAAGCTTTCTTT.

At least ten counts were recorded for this clonotype. The V gene is TRBV11-1, the J gene TRBJ2-1; 9 nucleotides agree with TRBD1. The CDR3 is 15 residues long. Germline lookup yields CDR1 SGHAT and CDR2 FQDESV (reference sequence). Trimming at V came to 1 base and at J to 6 bases, leaving 4 bases not matched to a gene. The CDR3 reads CASSLGTGDRNEQFF. Written as DNA, the CDR3 is TGTGCCAGCAGCTTAGGGACAGGGGACCGCAATGAGCAGTTCTTC. Complete variable domain (other parts from reference TRBV11-1 and TRBJ2-1): EAEVAQSPRYKITEKSQAVAFWCDPISGHATLYWYRQILGQGPELLVQFQDESVVDDSQLPKDRFSAERLKGVDSTLKIQPAELGDSAMYLCASSLGTGDRNEQFFGPGTRLTVL.

This clonotype appeared a few times. The V and J genes are TRBV7-6 and TRBJ2-1; no definite D call. V dropped 0 bases and J dropped 1 base, with 7 bases sitting between them. CDR3 length: 15 residues. Germline V gives CDR1 SGHVS, CDR2 FNYEAQ. For the CDR3, the DNA is TGTGCCAGCAGCTTAGCCCGTCGATCCTACAATGAGCAGTTCTTC. Encoded protein: CASSLARRSYNEQFF. Complete variable domain (other parts from reference TRBV7-6 and TRBJ2-1): GAGVSQSPRYKVTKRGQDVALRCDPISGHVSLYWYRQALGQGPEFLTYFNYEAQQDKSGLPNDRFSAERPEGSISTLTIQRTEQRDSAMYRCASSLARRSYNEQFFGPGTRLTVL.

CDR3 residues: CASSSGEDNYGYTF. The CDR3 DNA sequence: TGCGCCAGCAGTTCTGGGGAGGACAACTATGGCTACACCTTC. The V call is TRBV5-1, the J call TRBJ1-2; D remains ambiguous. The CDR3 runs 14 residues. The germline V gene has CDR1 SGHRS and CDR2 YFSETQ. V lost 5 bases, J lost 2 bases, and 13 bases lay in between.

This clonotype was counted at least ten times. This CDR3 is CASSIDVTNEQFF. The CDR3, as DNA: TGTGCCAGTAGTATAGATGTTACCAATGAGCAGTTCTTC. The V call is TRBV19, the J call TRBJ2-1; no definite D call. With 0 bases removed from V and 6 bases from J, the gap between germline ends came to 6 bases. Germline V gives CDR1 LNHDA, CDR2 SQIVND (reference sequence). The CDR3 spans 13 residues.

This clonotype was detected ten times or more. The V call is TRBV20-1, the J call TRBJ2-3; 9 positions match TRBD2. V shed 6 bases and J 0 bases; nucleotides not matched to a gene: 1. The V gene's germline CDR1 is DFQATT and CDR2 SNEGSKA (reference sequence). CDR3 length: 13 amino acids. CDR3 region: CSALAGSTDTQYF. The DNA for the CDR3 is TGCAGTGCCCTAGCGGGGAGCACAGATACGCAGTATTTT.

Only one count was recorded for this clonotype. A read error may be the cause here, since a much bigger clone is one base away. V and J are TRBV11-2 and TRBJ1-2; unclear D gene. Looked up from germline, CDR1 is SGHAT and CDR2 is FQNNGV. Trimming left V 5 bases short and J 0 bases short, with 10 bases between. This CDR3 comprises 14 residues. The CDR3 DNA reads as TGTGCCAGCAGCCACCGCGGGTCTAACTATGGCTACACCTTC. This codes for CASSHRGSNYGYTF.

This clonotype was observed a handful of times. The chain carries TRBV4-2 and TRBJ2-7; 8 bases line up with TRBD2. From germline, CDR1 is LGHNA and CDR2 YNFKEQ. Trimming at V came to 0 bases and at J to 3 bases, leaving 7 bases not matched to a gene. The CDR3 sequence is 16 residues long. CDR3 in DNA: TGTGCCAGCAGCCAAGAACTAGGAGCGGGAGACTACGAGCAGTACTTC. It codes for CASSQELGAGDYEQYF.

V usage is TRBV3-1 and J usage is TRBJ2-1; 14 nucleotides align to TRBD2. CDR3 size: 18 residues. Germline CDR1 reads LGHDT; CDR2 reads YNNKEL (reference sequence). The V segment lost 3 bases and the J segment 2 bases; nucleotides outside the gene matches: 6. CDR3 coding DNA: TGTGCCAGCAGCCAGACTAGCGGGGGGGCCCCGACCTACAATGAGCAGTTCTTC. As protein: CASSQTSGGAPTYNEQFF.

J is TRBJ2-3 and V is TRBV14, with D unresolved. Trimming pared 4 bases from V and 0 bases from J, leaving 11 bases between. CDR1 and CDR2 from the germline V gene are SGHDN and FVKESK. The CDR3 totals 15 residues. The CDR3 loop is CASSRLTTSTDTQYF. Here the CDR3 DNA reads TGTGCCAGCAGCCGTCTAACGACTAGCACAGATACGCAGTATTTT.

This clonotype was detected ten times or more. V gene TRBV4-1 combines with J gene TRBJ1-4; D is uncertain. The CDR3 spans 15 residues. The V end lost 3 bases, the J end lost 5 bases, and 13 bases lay between the germline ends. Germline CDR1 reads MGHRA; CDR2 reads YSYEKL. The CDR3 reads CASSQPGLLNEKLFF. The CDR3 nucleotides are TGCGCCAGCAGCCAGCCGGGTCTTCTCAATGAAAAACTGTTTTTT.

This clonotype has ten or more counts. The chain joins TRBV29-1 to TRBJ1-4; D is perhaps TRBD1 (5 bases). This CDR3 has 12 residues. Trimming shortened V by 5 bases and J by 7 bases, and 11 bases separated the two germline ends. Germline V gene sequence: CDR1 SQVTM, CDR2 ANQGSEA. The CDR3 region has the DNA TGCAGCGTTTCGAGGGGAGGTGAAAAACTGTTTTTT. This sequence encodes CSVSRGGEKLFF.